The present T cell receptor beta chain was sequenced within a study of blood T cell repertoires in COVID-19. Generated by immunoSEQ multiplex PCR, the TCRdb table keeps only in-frame clones and is missing some. Counted here are around 90,000 clones, 85% to 95% occurring once; the ten biggest clones make up nearly 6.5%. This receptor was obtained from an older woman with active COVID-19. Material for sequencing was peripheral blood.

CDR3 sequence reads: CASSVRGRDTGELFF. The CDR3, as DNA: TGTGCCAGCAGCGTCCGCGGGAGGGACACCGGGGAGCTGTTTTTT. The V call is TRBV9, the J call TRBJ2-2, with 9 nucleotides matching TRBD2. V shed 2 bases, J shed 3 bases, and the junction held 2 bases outside the gene matches. Germline V gives CDR1 SGDLS, CDR2 YYNGEE. The CDR3 is 15 amino acids.